The 27 T cell receptor beta chains listed next were all sequenced from one sample in a study of cytomegalovirus exposure and HLA in healthy donors. Profiled with immunoSEQ multiplex PCR; TCRdb holds only in-frame clones, not every one. The sample holds over 150,000 clones, 85% seen once. Sequencing was performed on PBMCs. Every receptor here comes from a man aged 18 to 29 in good health and CMV-seropositive.

This chain connects TRBV7-9 to TRBJ2-3; maybe TRBD1 (5 bases). Germline loops: CDR1 SEHNR, CDR2 FQNEAQ (reference sequence). The CDR3 is made up of 16 amino acids. The germline V and J ends were trimmed by 2 bases and 1 base, with 13 bases remaining between them. The chain's CDR3 is CASSLNRMERTDTQYF. The CDR3, as DNA: TGTGCCAGCAGCTTAAACAGGATGGAACGCACAGATACGCAGTATTTT.

The chain is built from TRBV19 and TRBJ1-5, with TRBD1 as a possible D gene (6 bases). The CDR3 has 13 amino acids. Trimming shortened V by 9 bases and J by 0 bases, and 9 bases separated the two germline ends. CDR1 LNHDA and CDR2 SQIVND come from the germline V gene (reference sequence). Here the CDR3 reads CASRQDSNQPQHF. The CDR3 bases are TGTGCCAGCCGACAGGATAGCAATCAGCCCCAGCATTTT.

Only one count was recorded for this clone. The gene calls are TRBV28 and TRBJ2-7, with D maybe TRBD2 (6 bases). Per germline, CDR1 MDHEN and CDR2 SYDVKM. CDR3 length equals 15 residues. Trimming removed 1 base at V and 3 bases at J, with 13 bases between. Here the CDR3 reads CASSLSSAGSYEQYF. CDR3 in DNA: TGTGCCAGCAGTTTATCGTCGGCGGGAAGCTACGAGCAGTACTTC.

The J gene is TRBJ2-3, the V gene TRBV29-1; 9 positions match TRBD1. CDR3 length: 15 residues. Germline-derived CDR1 and CDR2 are SQVTM and ANQGSEA. As DNA, the CDR3 is TGCACCGGTATCTTTCGGGACAGGGTGACAGATACGCAGTATTTT. Protein sequence: CTGIFRDRVTDTQYF.

The chain is built from TRBV28 and TRBJ2-3, with TRBD1 as a possible D gene (6 bases). Germline V CDR1 and CDR2: MDHEN, SYDVKM. Trimming left V 3 bases short and J 2 bases short, with 15 bases between. The length of the CDR3 is 16 residues. CDR3 residues: CASSFNPGHYTDTQYF. The CDR3 bases are TGTGCCAGCAGTTTTAATCCGGGACACTACACAGATACGCAGTATTTT.

This chain connects TRBV27 to TRBJ2-1; D is ambiguous. V shed 0 bases and J shed 0 bases, with 6 bases lying between them. The CDR3 loop spans 15 amino acids. Germline loops: CDR1 MNHEY, CDR2 SMNVEV (reference sequence). The CDR3: CASSLSRSSYNEQFF. For the CDR3, the DNA is TGTGCCAGCAGTTTATCAAGGAGCTCCTACAATGAGCAGTTCTTC.

The chain is built from TRBV6-1 and TRBJ1-2, with D tentatively TRBD1 (5 bases). The V end lost 5 bases, the J end lost 6 bases, and 10 bases lay between the germline ends. Germline values: CDR1 MNHNS, CDR2 SASEGT. This CDR3 comprises 12 residues. This CDR3 reads CASSRQGHGYTF. The CDR3 DNA is TGTGCCAGCAGTCGGCAGGGCCATGGCTACACCTTC.

The CDR3 DNA is TGTGCCAGCAGCCCGGCGGGGGAGCAAGAGACCCAGTACTTC. Its protein is CASSPAGEQETQYF. The chain employs TRBV28 and TRBJ2-5; 7 bases align to TRBD2. Looked up from germline, CDR1 is MDHEN and CDR2 is SYDVKM. V lost 6 bases, J lost 2 bases, and 6 bases stayed unmatched. This CDR3 spans 14 amino acids.

The chain uses TRBV6-5 and TRBJ1-3; 9 nucleotides agree with TRBD1. Unmatched junction bases numbered 10, after V lost 6 bases and J lost 7 bases. The CDR3 is 15 residues long. CDR1 is MNHEY and CDR2 is SVGAGI in the germline V gene. CDR3 region: CASRQGQGIWNTIYF. CDR3 nucleotide sequence: TGTGCCAGCAGGCAAGGACAGGGGATATGGAACACCATATATTTT.

As regards this clone: This CDR3 is also generated by other DNA sequences in the sample. The V call is TRBV4-1, the J call TRBJ2-5, with a possible D match to TRBD2 (7 bases). The CDR3 spans 16 residues. The germline V gene encodes CDR1 MGHRA and CDR2 YSYEKL. The ends were cut back, 1 base at V and 2 bases at J, with 14 bases in the middle. This CDR3 is CASSQGGGGPQETQYF. The CDR3 DNA sequence: TGCGCCAGCAGCCAAGGGGGCGGGGGCCCTCAAGAGACCCAGTACTTC.

This chain links TRBV6-4 with TRBJ1-5, with a weak D call TRBD1 (5 bases). Germline loops: CDR1 MRHNA, CDR2 SNTAGT. This CDR3 is built from 14 residues. The V end lost 3 bases, the J end lost 5 bases, and 11 bases lay between the germline ends. The CDR3 loop reads CASSESDTYQPQHF. In DNA form, the CDR3 reads TGTGCCAGCAGTGAGTCGGACACTTATCAGCCCCAGCATTTT.

This clone occurred once. The rearrangement joins TRBV28 to TRBJ1-1; 7 bases agree with TRBD1. CDR3 length: 13 amino acids. Per the germline V gene, CDR1 is MDHEN and CDR2 is SYDVKM. V trimming: 6 bases; J trimming: 4 bases; junction bases outside the gene matches: 5. CDR3 DNA: TGTGCCAGCAGCCAAAGGGGGCTCACTGAAGCTTTCTTT. This sequence encodes CASSQRGLTEAFF. The whole variable domain, filled in from reference TRBV28 and TRBJ1-1, reads DVKVTQSSRYLVKRTGEKVFLECVQDMDHENMFWYRQDPGLGLRLIYFSYDVKMKEKGDIPEGYSVSREKKERFSLILESASTNQTSMYLCASSQRGLTEAFFGQGTRLTVV.

The V gene is TRBV4-1, the J gene TRBJ1-6; 7 bases line up with TRBD1. V shed 4 bases and J 6 bases; nucleotides not matched to a gene: 3. This CDR3 has 14 residues. Germline assignment: CDR1 MGHRA and CDR2 YSYEKL. The CDR3 bases are TGCGCCAGCAGCCCGGGACAGTTTAATTCACCCCTCCACTTT. Translation gives CASSPGQFNSPLHF.

This chain uses TRBV19 with TRBJ1-5, with D perhaps matching TRBD1 (6 bases). V dropped 1 base and J dropped 2 bases, with 9 bases sitting between them. Germline V lookup: CDR1 LNHDA, CDR2 SQIVND (reference sequence). The CDR3 runs to 15 residues. CDR3 sequence (DNA): TGTGCCAGTAGTATAGCAGGGGCCGGCAATCAGCCCCAGCATTTT. Translation gives CASSIAGAGNQPQHF. Combining the CDR3 with reference TRBV19 and TRBJ1-5 gives the whole variable domain DGGITQSPKYLFRKEGQNVTLSCEQNLNHDAMYWYRQDPGQGLRLIYYSQIVNDFQKGDIAEGYSVSREKKESFPLTVTSAQKNPTAFYLCASSIAGAGNQPQHFGDGTRLSIL.

This chain connects TRBV13 to TRBJ2-5, with TRBD1 as a possible D gene (6 bases). CDR1 and CDR2 (germline): PRHDT, FYEKMQ (reference sequence). CDR3 length equals 15 residues. The V end was cut by 5 bases, the J end by 5 bases, with 18 bases between. The CDR3 region is CASSLAWGPGETQYF. CDR3 sequence (DNA): TGTGCCAGCAGCCTTGCGTGGGGGCCGGGGGAGACCCAGTACTTC. The full variable domain, completed using reference TRBV13 and TRBJ2-5, is AAGVIQSPRHLIKEKRETATLKCYPIPRHDTVYWYQQGPGQDPQFLISFYEKMQSDKGSIPDRFSAQQFSDYHSELNMSSLELGDSALYFCASSLAWGPGETQYFGPGTRLLVL.

The chain combines TRBV5-6 with TRBJ2-7, with a weak D call TRBD1 (7 bases). In germline, CDR1 is SGHDT, CDR2 YYEEEE. The CDR3 covers 16 residues. V was shortened by 4 bases and J by 2 bases, with 19 bases between the two germline ends. CDR3 in amino acids: CASSPGGDRPPYEQYF. The CDR3 region has the DNA TGTGCCAGCAGCCCAGGCGGGGACAGACCCCCCTACGAGCAGTACTTC.

The V gene is TRBV29-1, the J gene TRBJ2-1, with D unclear. CDR1 is SQVTM, CDR2 ANQGSEA, per germline. The CDR3 contains 13 residues. Trimming took 3 bases from V and 10 from J, leaving 16 bases between them. The CDR3 coding sequence is TGCAGCGTTGATGGAATACTGACTTCCGAGCAGTTCTTC. Translated, it gives CSVDGILTSEQFF.

The CDR3 coding sequence is TGCGCCAGCAGCCCACAGGGCCGCGGAGAGACCCAGTACTTC. Protein product: CASSPQGRGETQYF. V usage is TRBV5-1 and J usage is TRBJ2-5, with D tentatively TRBD1 (6 bases). This CDR3 is 14 amino acids long. The V and J ends lost 4 bases and 4 bases respectively, with 14 bases between them. Germline lookup yields CDR1 SGHRS and CDR2 YFSETQ.

This clone was seen only once. The chain links TRBV6-6 to TRBJ2-5; D ambiguous. CDR3 length: 14 amino acids. Germline-derived CDR1 and CDR2 are MNHNY and SVGAGI (reference sequence). The germline V and J ends were trimmed by 4 bases and 1 base, with 10 bases remaining between them. In DNA, the CDR3 is TGTGCCAGCAGTTCCTCGCGGATCCAAGAGACCCAGTACTTC. It encodes CASSSSRIQETQYF.

The gene calls are TRBV5-1 and TRBJ2-1, with D tentatively TRBD2 (6 bases). The CDR3 has 15 residues. Trimming shortened V by 1 base and J by 7 bases, and 15 bases separated the two germline ends. In germline, CDR1 is SGHRS, CDR2 YFSETQ. Here the CDR3 DNA reads TGCGCCAGCAGCTTGTCACTAGCCTACACAAATGAGCAGTTCTTC. Translated: CASSLSLAYTNEQFF.

The chain employs TRBV15 and TRBJ1-1; 9 nucleotides match TRBD1. The CDR3 runs 15 residues. Germline CDR1 and CDR2: LNHNV and YYDKDF (reference sequence). J lost 3 bases, V lost 5 bases, and 7 bases had no gene match. CDR3 in DNA: TGTGCCACCAGCGGGGGGACAGGGTCCGACACTGAAGCTTTCTTT. Translated, it gives CATSGGTGSDTEAFF.

The V call is TRBV5-1, the J call TRBJ2-1, with 9 bases that match TRBD2. The CDR3 has 15 residues. With V trimmed by 0 bases and J by 6 bases, 4 bases remained unmatched. Germline CDR1 and CDR2: SGHRS and YFSETQ. CDR3 in DNA: TGCGCCAGCAGCTTGGATGGGACTAGCTCCAATGAGCAGTTCTTC. Translating gives CASSLDGTSSNEQFF.

This clone was detected a few times. The chain recombines TRBV7-9 with TRBJ2-7; no definite D call. Germline CDR1 and CDR2: SEHNR and FQNEAQ (reference sequence). This CDR3 has 12 amino acids. Trimming cost V 3 bases and J 6 bases, with 9 bases left between them. The CDR3 DNA reads as TGTGCCAGCAGCTTTAGTACTGGCGAGCAGTACTTC. This encodes CASSFSTGEQYF.

The CDR3 protein is CASRRQGDYGYTF. CDR3 bases: TGTGCCAGCAGAAGACAGGGAGACTATGGCTACACCTTC. The chain joins TRBV11-2 to TRBJ1-2; 7 positions agree with TRBD1. Germline CDR1 and CDR2: SGHAT and FQNNGV. Losses at the gene ends were 6 bases for V and 3 bases for J; bases not matched to a gene: 4. This CDR3 has 13 amino acids.

The gene calls are TRBV28 and TRBJ1-5, with 8 bases fitting TRBD1. Germline CDR1 MDHEN, CDR2 SYDVKM. V was clipped by 6 bases and J by 2 bases; unmatched bases: 9. The length of the CDR3 is 16 residues. DNA for the CDR3: TGTGCCAGCAGCCGAGTGGACAGGGCAGGCAATCAGCCCCAGCATTTT. Its translation: CASSRVDRAGNQPQHF.

This clone was counted between two and nine times. V and J are TRBV6-1 and TRBJ2-3, with TRBD1 as a possible D gene (6 bases). Looked up from germline, CDR1 is MNHNS and CDR2 is SASEGT. V gave up 2 bases and J gave up 2 bases, with 14 bases separating them. This CDR3 is built from 16 residues. The CDR3 protein is CASSEYGRGYTDTQYF. As DNA, the CDR3 is TGTGCCAGCAGTGAATATGGCAGGGGTTACACAGATACGCAGTATTTT.

The chain has TRBV6-1 and TRBJ1-4, with unresolved D. V was trimmed by 6 bases and J by 8 bases, leaving 16 bases between them. The CDR3 consists of 14 residues. CDR1 is MNHNS, CDR2 SASEGT, per germline. CDR3 nucleotides: TGTGCCAGCAGCGCCGGGTCTTTTAGGGAAAAACTGTTTTTT. Protein product: CASSAGSFREKLFF.